The T cell receptor (beta chain) under discussion was sequenced for a study of T-cell memory formation after mild COVID-19. Study-wide context: Most TCR clusters belonged to a single donor.

TCRdb itself ran the 5' RACE reads through MiXCR, one entry per CDR3 protein. Of approximately 99,000 distinct CDR3 sequences in the sample, 15% to 20% were seen once. With respect to this clonotype: Its antigen is not identified.

Overall study findings and caveats: Shrinking CD4+ clones were chiefly CM and EM; CD8+ ones were chiefly EMRA. Some SARS-CoV-2-responding clones were already detected in memory before infection. From day 15 to 85, contracting clones were balanced between CD4 and CD8, whereas later expanders leaned toward CD4+.

Source material: PBMCs or a T cell subset sorted from them (not recorded which). This TCR derives from a man in his late teens or twenties who had mild COVID-19 (a few samples of this study predate the infection). Cell type and time point are not known.

The CDR3 DNA sequence: TGTGCCAGCAGCGTAGGGTCTAGCGGGGGGCGCCAAGAGACCCAGTACTTC. This sequence encodes CASSVGSSGGRQETQYF. The chain is built from TRBV9 and TRBJ2-5; TRBD2 agrees at 11 bases. The trim removed 0 bases at V and 1 base at J, leaving 5 bases unmatched. In germline, CDR1 is SGDLS, CDR2 YYNGEE. The CDR3 is made up of 17 amino acids.